This entry lists 5 T cell receptor beta chains sequenced from one sample in a study of tumor-infiltrating lymphocytes in primary liver carcinoma. Unsorted whole blood yielded the blood RNA, and germline DNA was also extracted. The researchers produced TCR beta cDNA from 500 to 550 ng total RNA with a constant-region primer. Libraries for TCR beta were built through three nested multiplex PCR rounds, which together made up a slightly modified ARM-PCR procedure. TRBV1-TRBV30 forward primers and a C-beta reverse primer were used in the first two PCR rounds, which each ran for about 9 cycles. Via MiXCR, TCRdb re-called the multiplex PCR reads, giving one row per CDR3 protein. The profile shows fewer than 400,000 distinct CDR3 sequences, roughly 60% of them singletons. The source material was peripheral blood. These receptor sequences come from a man between 40 and 49 years old with primary liver carcinoma and hepatitis B virus infection.

This clonotype was seen repeatedly, ten times or more. The chain is built from TRBV29-1 and TRBJ1-6; D perhaps matches TRBD1 (5 bases). V was cut by 8 bases and J by 7 bases, with 15 bases left in between. This CDR3 has 13 amino acids. Per germline, CDR1 SQVTM and CDR2 ANQGSEA. Here the CDR3 DNA reads TGCAGCACCCAAGACAGTAGCAATTCACCCCTCCACTTT. Its translation: CSTQDSSNSPLHF.

As concerns this clonotype: One end of the junction fails to match germline, which may point to a read error. The CDR3, as DNA: TGCACCGTTGAAGGGGGTGTAAACACCATATATTTT. Its translation is CTVEGGVNTIYF. The chain couples TRBV29-1 to TRBJ1-3; possibly TRBD1 for D (6 bases). This CDR3 contains 12 residues. Germline CDR1 is SQVTM and CDR2 is ANQGSEA.

This clonotype was found once. Being one base from a much bigger clone, this may be a read error. The chain uses TRBV6-2 or TRBV6-3 and TRBJ2-1, with D unresolved. Germline V gene sequence: CDR1 MNHEY, CDR2 SVGEGT. The CDR3 length is 13 residues. The CDR3 sequence: CASRSLVKNEQLF. The CDR3 DNA sequence: TGTGCCAGCAGATCCTTGGTGAAAAATGAGCAGTTGTTC.

The V call is TRBV7-9, the J call TRBJ2-7, with D uncertain. The CDR3 runs 14 residues. V lost 5 bases, J lost 1 base, and 12 bases lay in between. Germline loops: CDR1 SEHNR, CDR2 FQNEAQ (reference sequence). CDR3 amino acids: CASSRGGGSYEQYF. CDR3 coding DNA: TGTGCCAGCAGCCGAGGTGGCGGTTCCTACGAGCAGTACTTC. The full variable domain, completed using reference TRBV7-9 and TRBJ2-7, is DTGVSQNPRHKITKRGQNVTFRCDPISEHNRLYWYRQTLGQGPEFLTYFQNEAQLEKSRLLSDRFSAERPKGSFSTLEIQRTEQGDSAMYLCASSRGGGSYEQYFGPGTRLTVT.

Comment on this clonotype: Because the CDR3 is missing its conserved closing phenylalanine or tryptophan, this is likely a read error. The gene calls are TRBV11-2 and TRBJ2-6; possible D gene TRBD1, 8 bases. V was clipped by 5 bases and J by 4 bases, with 27 bases between them. Germline lookup yields CDR1 SGHAT and CDR2 FQNNGV. This CDR3 has 20 residues. CDR3 residues: CASSVELERDRYPGANVLTL. Written as DNA, the CDR3 is TGTGCCAGCAGCGTCGAGTTAGAGCGGGACAGGTACCCGGGGGCCAACGTCCTGACTTTA.